Detailed here is one T cell receptor beta chain. The sample comes from a study of blood T cell repertoires in COVID-19. Method: immunoSEQ multiplex PCR; TCRdb's copy keeps in-frame clones and lacks some. The sample has 310,000 or so clones; about nine tenths are singletons. The CDR3 is made up of 13 amino acids. V was clipped by 3 bases and J by 2 bases, with 7 bases between them. Germline V gene sequence: CDR1 MNHEY, CDR2 SMNVEV (reference sequence). The sample consisted of peripheral blood. The V gene is TRBV27, the J gene TRBJ1-1, with no clear D. This sequence was found in a man in his thirties or forties with COVID-19, enrolled during active disease. CDR3 DNA: TGTGCCAGCAGTTTTCAGGTAAACACTGAAGCTTTCTTT. Its protein is CASSFQVNTEAFF.